These 25 T cell receptor beta chains were sequenced from one sample in a study of shared clonotypes between healthy human individuals. The repertoire was sequenced with immunoSEQ multiplex PCR; TCRdb's copy has only in-frame clones and lacks some. The table lists hundreds of thousands of clones, 73% of them singletons. Sequenced: memory CD4+ T cells sorted from blood. The subset was: CD45RA-negative fraction. Source of these receptors: a woman younger than 45 in good health.

This clone has a single count. The sample has other DNA sequences that encode this CDR3 too. The J gene is TRBJ2-7, the V gene TRBV5-6; 10 positions match TRBD2. The length of the CDR3 is 17 residues. Germline V lookup: CDR1 SGHDT, CDR2 YYEEEE. After removal of 2 bases from V and 0 bases from J, the junction contained 8 bases not matched to a gene. The CDR3 here is CASSLMRLAGVSYEQYF. CDR3 DNA: TGTGCCAGCAGCTTAATGCGGCTAGCGGGGGTCTCCTACGAGCAGTACTTC.

The rearrangement joins TRBV7-2 to TRBJ2-2; TRBD2 might be the D (6 bases). Germline loops: CDR1 SGHTA, CDR2 FQGNSA. There are 16 residues in the CDR3. V was shortened by 6 bases and J by 5 bases, with 19 bases between the two germline ends. The CDR3 here is CASRTRRGRATGELFF. CDR3 sequence (DNA): TGTGCCAGCAGAACTCGGAGGGGCAGGGCTACCGGGGAGCTGTTTTTT. The full variable domain, in which reference TRBV7-2 and TRBJ2-2 provide the parts outside the CDR3, is GAGVSQSPSNKVTEKGKDVELRCDPISGHTALYWYRQSLGQGLEFLIYFQGNSAPDKSGLPSDRFSAERTGGSVSTLTIQRTQQEDSAVYLCASRTRRGRATGELFFGEGSRLTVL.

This sequence joins TRBV5-4 and TRBJ1-3; weak D call: TRBD1 (5 bases). Germline CDR1 is SGHNT and CDR2 is YYREEE (reference sequence). V lost 4 bases to trimming and J lost 4 bases, with 18 bases between them. The CDR3 runs to 16 residues. DNA of the CDR3: TGTGCCAGCAGCATGGGGGGACTATCGTCGGGAAACACCATATATTTT. Protein sequence: CASSMGGLSSGNTIYF.

The gene calls are TRBV6-5 and TRBJ2-2; D is ambiguous. V shed 6 bases and J shed 0 bases, with 5 bases lying between them. The CDR3 is 13 residues long. Looked up from germline, CDR1 is MNHEY and CDR2 is SVGAGI. Written as DNA, the CDR3 is TGTGCCAGCAGAGACCCGAACACCGGGGAGCTGTTTTTT. Protein product: CASRDPNTGELFF.

The chain combines TRBV5-1 with TRBJ1-1; the D is unclear. This CDR3 contains 13 residues. Germline CDR1 reads SGHRS; CDR2 reads YFSETQ. The germline V and J ends were trimmed by 4 bases and 0 bases, with 7 bases remaining between them. The CDR3 sequence is CASSTNLNTEAFF. Written as DNA, the CDR3 is TGCGCCAGCAGCACGAACTTGAACACTGAAGCTTTCTTT.

The V gene is TRBV18, the J gene TRBJ1-5; D is uncertain. Germline V CDR1 and CDR2: KGHSH, LQKENI. V was pared by 4 bases and J by 6 bases, with 10 bases between. The CDR3 totals 13 residues. The CDR3 region has the DNA TGTGCCAGCTCACAGGGAGGGATTCAGCCCCAGCATTTT. Its protein is CASSQGGIQPQHF.

The V and J genes are TRBV9 and TRBJ1-2; TRBD1 is a possible D gene (5 bases). Germline values: CDR1 SGDLS, CDR2 YYNGEE. V was shortened by 0 bases and J by 4 bases, with 10 bases between the two germline ends. This CDR3 has 14 amino acids. The CDR3, as DNA: TGTGCCAGCAGCGTAGGCCCAGGGATCTATGGCTACACCTTC. Its protein is CASSVGPGIYGYTF.

J is TRBJ1-2 and V is TRBV28; TRBD1 might be the D (5 bases). This CDR3 contains 15 residues. Trimming shortened V by 2 bases and J by 2 bases, and 12 bases separated the two germline ends. Germline CDR1 is MDHEN and CDR2 is SYDVKM. The CDR3 DNA is TGTGCCAGCAGTTTAACAGGCAGGACGAACTATGGCTACACCTTC. Protein: CASSLTGRTNYGYTF.

This clone appeared a few times. This chain links TRBV2 with TRBJ1-2; 8 bases are a match to TRBD1. CDR1 is SNHLY and CDR2 is FYNNEI in the germline V gene. This CDR3 contains 12 residues. V lost 5 bases to trimming and J lost 9 bases; unmatched junction nucleotides: 5. CDR3: CASSTTGESYTF. The CDR3 DNA follows: TGTGCCAGCAGTACGACAGGGGAAAGCTACACCTTC.

This chain connects TRBV18 to TRBJ1-1, with TRBD1 identical over 10 bases. The CDR3 runs 15 residues. Trimming took 4 bases from V and 4 from J; bases not matched to a gene: 6. The germline V gene has CDR1 KGHSH and CDR2 LQKENI. CDR3 in DNA: TGTGCCAGCTCACAGGGACAGGGGAGCGGCACTGAAGCTTTCTTT. Amino acids: CASSQGQGSGTEAFF. Full variable domain (outside the CDR3, taken from reference TRBV18 and TRBJ1-1): NAGVMQNPRHLVRRRGQEARLRCSPMKGHSHVYWYRQLPEEGLKFMVYLQKENIIDESGMPKERFSAEFPKEGPSILRIQQVVRGDSAAYFCASSQGQGSGTEAFFGQGTRLTVV.

As to this clone: Other DNA sequences of this sample code for an identical CDR3. The rearrangement joins TRBV28 to TRBJ1-5; D not certain. The germline CDR1 and CDR2 sequences are MDHEN and SYDVKM. V gave up 2 bases and J gave up 7 bases, with 6 bases separating them. There are 12 residues in the CDR3. This CDR3 is CASSLNGQPQHF. CDR3 sequence (DNA): TGTGCCAGCAGTTTAAATGGCCAGCCCCAGCATTTT. The full variable domain, rest sourced from reference TRBV28 and TRBJ1-5, is DVKVTQSSRYLVKRTGEKVFLECVQDMDHENMFWYRQDPGLGLRLIYFSYDVKMKEKGDIPEGYSVSREKKERFSLILESASTNQTSMYLCASSLNGQPQHFGDGTRLSIL.

This clone was detected only once. Being one base from a much bigger clone, this may be a read error. The genes are TRBV6-5 and TRBJ1-1; 7 nucleotides match TRBD1. The CDR3 extends over 13 amino acids. Looked up from germline, CDR1 is MNHEY and CDR2 is SVGAGI. The J segment lost 3 bases and the V segment lost 6 bases, leaving 4 bases of the junction unmatched. The chain's CDR3 is CASSSQGHTEAFF. DNA for the CDR3: TGTGCCAGCAGCTCACAGGGGCACACTGAAGCTTTCTTT.

This chain connects TRBV27 to TRBJ1-4; no reliable D call. There are 15 residues in the CDR3. From germline, CDR1 is MNHEY and CDR2 SMNVEV (reference sequence). V was cut by 5 bases and J by 8 bases, with 18 bases left in between. This CDR3 reads CASSRLEGSSEKLFF. In DNA, the CDR3 is TGTGCCAGCAGTCGGCTAGAAGGGTCGTCCGAAAAACTGTTTTTT.

V and J are TRBV7-8 and TRBJ1-2; TRBD1 aligns across 10 bases. Losses at the gene ends were 4 bases for V and 4 bases for J; bases not matched to a gene: 6. The CDR3 contains 15 residues. Germline loops: CDR1 SGHVS, CDR2 FQNEAQ. CDR3 region: CASSSGQGISYGYTF. DNA for the CDR3: TGTGCCAGCAGCTCGGGACAGGGGATTAGCTATGGCTACACCTTC.

J is TRBJ2-2 and V is TRBV15; TRBD1 might be the D (5 bases). Germline V gene data show CDR1 as LNHNV and CDR2 as YYDKDF (reference sequence). V lost 0 bases, J lost 3 bases, and 23 bases lay in between. CDR3 length: 20 residues. For the CDR3, the DNA is TGTGCCACCAGCAGAGATTACAGGAAAGACCCACGCTCATACACCGGGGAGCTGTTTTTT. The encoded protein is CATSRDYRKDPRSYTGELFF.

This clone was observed once. The genes are TRBV9 and TRBJ1-3, with D perhaps TRBD1 (5 bases). The CDR3 loop spans 15 amino acids. Germline loops: CDR1 SGDLS, CDR2 YYNGEE. V was trimmed by 0 bases and J by 2 bases, leaving 9 bases between them. CDR3 DNA sequence: TGTGCCAGCAGCGTAGATGCAGGGACTGGAAACACCATATATTTT. The encoded protein is CASSVDAGTGNTIYF.

This chain links TRBV14 with TRBJ2-1, with 9 bases matching TRBD2. With V trimmed by 1 base and J by 10 bases, 5 bases remained unmatched. The V gene's germline CDR1 is SGHDN and CDR2 FVKESK. This CDR3 region has 14 residues. CDR3 DNA: TGTGCCAGCAGCCAAGGCGGGGGGGTGGAGGAGCAGTTCTTC. Protein sequence: CASSQGGGVEEQFF.

In DNA form, the CDR3 reads TGCAGTGCTAGAGGAAACTACGAGCAGTACTTC. Amino acids: CSARGNYEQYF. V gene TRBV20-1 combines with J gene TRBJ2-5; unclear D gene. The J call may be mistaken, given a closer DNA end match to TRBJ2-7. CDR1 DFQATT and CDR2 SNEGSKA come from the germline V gene (reference sequence). The CDR3 runs 11 residues.

The chain joins TRBV5-1 to TRBJ2-6; maybe TRBD1 (6 bases). Trimming left V 5 bases short and J 0 bases short, with 18 bases between. The CDR3 is made up of 18 amino acids. The V gene's germline CDR1 is SGHRS and CDR2 YFSETQ. The CDR3 DNA reads as TGCGCCAGCAGGGAAAGTGGGGGCCCTAACTCTGGGGCCAACGTCCTGACTTTC. This encodes CASRESGGPNSGANVLTF.

The chain has TRBV10-3 and TRBJ2-2; the D is unclear. CDR3 length equals 13 residues. Germline CDR1 is ENHRY and CDR2 is SYGVKD. Between the trimmed V and J ends, which lost 6 bases and 5 bases, there was a span of 10 bases. The CDR3 is CAISSRQTGELFF. The CDR3 DNA sequence: TGTGCCATCAGCTCACGGCAGACCGGGGAGCTGTTTTTT.

The chain recombines TRBV30 with TRBJ2-2; D remains unclear. Germline values: CDR1 GTSNPN, CDR2 SVGIG (reference sequence). V was trimmed by 2 bases and J by 0 bases, leaving 7 bases between them. The CDR3 runs 14 residues. In nucleotides, the CDR3 is TGTGCCTGGAGTTCGCCCGCGAACACCGGGGAGCTGTTTTTT. It codes for CAWSSPANTGELFF.

This clone was observed many times. V is TRBV2 and J is TRBJ2-7, with D tentatively TRBD1 (6 bases). V shed 4 bases and J shed 6 bases, with 19 bases lying between them. Looked up from germline, CDR1 is SNHLY and CDR2 is FYNNEI. The CDR3 spans 15 residues. CDR3 sequence reads: CASSGEGQGQSEQYF. For the CDR3, the DNA is TGTGCCAGCAGTGGAGAAGGGCAGGGACAATCCGAGCAGTACTTC.

The chain joins TRBV6-5 to TRBJ1-2; 7 nucleotides align to TRBD1. Germline V CDR1 and CDR2: MNHEY, SVGAGI. The CDR3 extends over 12 amino acids. V trimming: 5 bases; J trimming: 8 bases; junction bases outside the gene matches: 5. CDR3: CASSDRVEGYTF. As DNA, the CDR3 is TGTGCCAGCAGTGACAGGGTTGAAGGCTACACCTTC.

The genes are TRBV7-2 and TRBJ2-5; D call uncertain. Trimming cost V 1 base and J 0 bases, with 6 bases left between them. The CDR3 consists of 14 residues. Germline lookup yields CDR1 SGHTA and CDR2 FQGNSA. CDR3 sequence reads: CASSLGWNQETQYF. The CDR3 nucleotides are TGTGCCAGCAGCTTAGGCTGGAACCAAGAGACCCAGTACTTC.

The chain combines TRBV28 with TRBJ1-3; D remains unclear. Per germline, CDR1 MDHEN and CDR2 SYDVKM. The CDR3 extends over 15 amino acids. The V end lost 1 base, the J end lost 0 bases, and 7 bases lay between the germline ends. The CDR3 nucleotides are TGTGCCAGCAGTTTATTGGGGATCTCTGGAAACACCATATATTTT. It yields the protein CASSLLGISGNTIYF.